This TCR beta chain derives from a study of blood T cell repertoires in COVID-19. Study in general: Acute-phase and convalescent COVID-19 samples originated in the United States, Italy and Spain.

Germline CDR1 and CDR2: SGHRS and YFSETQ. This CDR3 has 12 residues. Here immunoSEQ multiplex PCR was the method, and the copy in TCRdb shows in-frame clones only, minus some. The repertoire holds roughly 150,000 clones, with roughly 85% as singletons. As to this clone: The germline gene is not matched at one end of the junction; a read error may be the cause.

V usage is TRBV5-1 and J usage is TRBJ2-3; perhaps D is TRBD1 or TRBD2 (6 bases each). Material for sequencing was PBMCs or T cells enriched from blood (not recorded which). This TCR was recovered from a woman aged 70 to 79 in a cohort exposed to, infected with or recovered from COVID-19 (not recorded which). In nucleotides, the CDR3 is TGCGCCAGCAGCCTGGACTACTCTAACAGGGATTTT. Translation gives CASSLDYSNRDF.